Below, 30 T cell receptor beta chains from the same sample are listed, as sequenced in a study of T-cell memory formation after mild COVID-19. TCRdb re-derived calls from the 5' RACE reads in MiXCR, one entry per CDR3 protein. Of under 650,000 distinct CDR3 sequences listed, roughly 18% were seen once; the top ten hold around 11%. Sequencing used PBMCs or a T cell subset sorted from them (not recorded which). The receptors derive from an adult woman who had mild COVID-19 (a few samples of this study predate the infection). Cell type and time point are not known.

V usage is TRBV5-1 and J usage is TRBJ2-1; the match to TRBD1 covers 9 bases. Germline CDR1 reads SGHRS; CDR2 reads YFSETQ. V dropped 4 bases and J dropped 9; count of bases not matched to a gene: 11. The CDR3 contains 15 residues. Here the CDR3 DNA reads TGCGCCAGCAGCAAGACACAGGGGGCCAGCCGTGAGCAGTTCTTC. This sequence encodes CASSKTQGASREQFF.

The CDR3 nucleotides read TGCAGTGCTGAGGTCGCAGGGAGCTACGAGCAGTACTTC. Protein: CSAEVAGSYEQYF. This rearrangement joins TRBV20-1 to TRBJ2-7; D is perhaps TRBD1 or TRBD2 (5 bases each). V lost 5 bases and J lost 3, with 14 bases in between. The V gene's germline CDR1 is DFQATT and CDR2 SNEGSKA (reference sequence). CDR3 length equals 13 residues.

This clonotype was recorded at least ten times. The V gene is TRBV20-1, the J gene TRBJ2-1, with TRBD2 matching over 13 bases. J was trimmed by 7 bases and V by 2 bases; bases with no gene match: 14. The CDR3 covers 18 residues. Germline CDR1 DFQATT, CDR2 SNEGSKA (reference sequence). CDR3 in DNA: TGCAGTGCTAGAACACCCCCCGGACTAGCGGGAGTAGGGAATGAGCAGTTCTTC. Translating gives CSARTPPGLAGVGNEQFF.

The V gene is TRBV2, the J gene TRBJ2-3, with D tentatively TRBD2 (6 bases). The germline CDR1 and CDR2 sequences are SNHLY and FYNNEI. The CDR3 runs to 14 residues. The ends were cut back, 3 bases at V and 7 bases at J, with 14 bases in the middle. CDR3 coding DNA: TGTGCCAGCAGTGAGGAGGGGAAATCAAATACGCAGTATTTT. Its protein product is CASSEEGKSNTQYF.

The rearrangement joins TRBV19 to TRBJ1-3, with 7 bases aligning to TRBD1. V shed 3 bases, J shed 2 bases, and the junction held 10 bases outside the gene matches. CDR1 LNHDA and CDR2 SQIVND come from the germline V gene (reference sequence). This CDR3 spans 17 amino acids. This CDR3 is CASSIGSVTGTGNTIYF. In nucleotides, the CDR3 is TGTGCCAGTAGTATTGGGTCGGTGACAGGGACTGGAAACACCATATATTTT.

The chain couples TRBV11-2 to TRBJ2-5; D remains unclear. The CDR3 loop spans 13 amino acids. The V and J ends lost 0 bases and 7 bases respectively, with 9 bases between them. Germline V gives CDR1 SGHAT, CDR2 FQNNGV. CDR3 coding DNA: TGTGCCAGCAGCTTAGAGTATAGGCGGACCCAGTACTTC. This encodes CASSLEYRRTQYF.

This clonotype was detected a few times. Written as DNA, the CDR3 is TGTGCCAGCAGCCTCATCCCGACAGGGGGTTACGAGCAGTACTTC. This sequence encodes CASSLIPTGGYEQYF. The chain has TRBV27 and TRBJ2-7, with 9 bases matching TRBD1. The CDR3 has 15 amino acids. Germline V CDR1 and CDR2: MNHEY, SMNVEV (reference sequence). Germline trimming cut 6 bases from V and 4 bases from J; bases unmatched to any gene: 10.

The chain carries TRBV6-2 or TRBV6-3 and TRBJ2-1, with 14 nucleotides matching TRBD2. The CDR3 length is 15 residues. CDR1 is MNHEY and CDR2 is SVGEGT in the germline V gene. The V segment lost 8 bases and the J segment 10 bases; nucleotides outside the gene matches: 10. In DNA, the CDR3 is TGTGCCAGCGGAATCGGGACTAGCGGGGGTCAGGAGCAGTTCTTC. This encodes CASGIGTSGGQEQFF.

Many counts were recorded for this clonotype. The J gene is TRBJ2-7, the V gene TRBV7-6; 12 bases match TRBD1. From germline, CDR1 is SGHVS and CDR2 FNYEAQ. The CDR3 covers 14 residues. V shed 5 bases, J shed 4 bases, and the junction held 3 bases outside the gene matches. CDR3 DNA sequence: TGTGCCAGCAGCACGGGACAGGGGGCTTACGAGCAGTACTTC. Translating gives CASSTGQGAYEQYF.

This clonotype came up a few times. V usage is TRBV9 and J usage is TRBJ2-7; D is perhaps TRBD1 (5 bases). CDR1 is SGDLS and CDR2 is YYNGEE in the germline V gene. Trimming stripped 7 bases from V and 5 bases from J, with 10 bases between. The CDR3 spans 11 residues. CDR3 bases: TGTGCCAGCTCCTCAGGGCACGAGCAGTACTTC. This translates into CASSSGHEQYF.

This clonotype was detected a few times. V usage is TRBV25-1 and J usage is TRBJ2-1; 7 bases fit TRBD2. The CDR3 contains 14 residues. V was pared by 11 bases and J by 0 bases, with 7 bases of the junction left unmatched. The germline CDR1 and CDR2 sequences are MGHDK and SYGVNS. CDR3 sequence reads: CAAAGGSSYNEQFF. The CDR3 region has the DNA TGTGCCGCGGCCGGGGGGAGCTCCTACAATGAGCAGTTCTTC.

This clonotype has only a few counts. This chain connects TRBV20-1 to TRBJ2-7; D is unresolved. The V end lost 2 bases, the J end lost 6 bases, and 5 bases lay between the germline ends. Germline V gene sequence: CDR1 DFQATT, CDR2 SNEGSKA (reference sequence). The CDR3 contains 10 residues. The CDR3 DNA reads as TGCAGTGCTAGAAAGGTCGAGCAGTACTTC. It translates to CSARKVEQYF.

This clonotype was recorded at least ten times. This sequence joins TRBV7-2 and TRBJ2-5; 11 nucleotides agree with TRBD2. V was pared by 2 bases and J by 0 bases, with 8 bases of the junction left unmatched. CDR1 is SGHTA and CDR2 is FQGNSA in the germline V gene. CDR3 size: 18 residues. The CDR3 protein is CASSLSLAGGLYQETQYF. The CDR3 region has the DNA TGTGCCAGCAGCTTAAGCCTAGCGGGGGGCCTGTACCAAGAGACCCAGTACTTC.

J is TRBJ2-1 and V is TRBV6-5; D not resolved. Germline CDR1 is MNHEY and CDR2 is SVGAGI. There are 16 residues in the CDR3. The V and J ends lost 0 bases and 6 bases respectively, with 15 bases between them. The CDR3 sequence is CASSYSRRNLVNEQFF. The CDR3 DNA is TGTGCCAGCAGTTACTCGAGGCGGAACTTAGTCAATGAGCAGTTCTTC.

V gene TRBV30 combines with J gene TRBJ2-5; possible D gene TRBD2, 5 bases. Germline CDR1 GTSNPN, CDR2 SVGIG (reference sequence). The CDR3 sequence is 13 residues long. The germline V and J ends were trimmed by 6 bases and 1 base, with 12 bases remaining between them. As DNA, the CDR3 is TGTGCCTGCGAACCCGGGGTCCAAGAGACCCAGTACTTC. Translation gives CACEPGVQETQYF. Full variable domain (missing parts from reference TRBV30 and TRBJ2-5): SQTIHQWPATLVQPVGSPLSLECTVEGTSNPNLYWYRQAAGRGLQLLFYSVGIGQISSEVPQNLSASRPQDRQFILSSKKLLLSDSGFYLCACEPGVQETQYFGPGTRLLVL.

In its sample, this clonotype was seen a few times. This sequence joins TRBV7-9 and TRBJ2-4, with D unresolved. V dropped 5 bases and J dropped 8 bases, with 7 bases sitting between them. CDR1 and CDR2 from the germline V gene are SEHNR and FQNEAQ (reference sequence). The CDR3 covers 11 residues. As DNA, the CDR3 is TGTGCCAGCAGCCTCTCAGACATTCAGTACTTC. It encodes CASSLSDIQYF.

This clonotype was found a few times. The chain links TRBV24-1 to TRBJ1-1, with D possibly matching TRBD1 (6 bases). Deletions cut 7 bases from V and 4 bases from J, with 12 bases between. This CDR3 is 13 amino acids long. Looked up from germline, CDR1 is KGHDR and CDR2 is SFDVKD. This CDR3 is CATSRGYGTEAFF. CDR3 coding DNA: TGTGCCACCAGCAGGGGATACGGCACTGAAGCTTTCTTT.

The genes are TRBV6-5 and TRBJ2-1; possible D gene TRBD2, 6 bases. The germline V gene has CDR1 MNHEY and CDR2 SVGAGI. V was pared by 1 base and J by 4 bases, with 11 bases between. This CDR3 region has 15 residues. The chain's CDR3 is CASSYLGGLYNEQFF. In DNA form, the CDR3 reads TGTGCCAGCAGTTACTTGGGGGGACTGTACAATGAGCAGTTCTTC.

J is TRBJ2-7 and V is TRBV2; D remains unclear. Germline lookup yields CDR1 SNHLY and CDR2 FYNNEI. Between the trimmed V and J ends, which lost 5 bases and 2 bases, there was a span of 10 bases. The CDR3 has 13 amino acids. In nucleotides, the CDR3 is TGTGCCAGCAGTATTGTGGTGGCCTACGAGCAGTACTTC. Protein product: CASSIVVAYEQYF.

This clonotype was detected many times. J is TRBJ2-7 and V is TRBV20-1; 11 positions agree with TRBD2. CDR3 length: 16 amino acids. After removal of 0 bases from V and 1 base from J, the junction contained 5 bases not matched to a gene. From germline, CDR1 is DFQATT and CDR2 SNEGSKA (reference sequence). The CDR3 region has the DNA TGCAGTGCTAGAGATCCGGCTAGCGGGAGGTCCTACGAGCAGTACTTC. Amino acids: CSARDPASGRSYEQYF.

This clonotype was seen at least ten times. The chain uses TRBV12-3 or TRBV12-4 and TRBJ2-3; TRBD1 might be the D (6 bases). The CDR3 consists of 16 residues. V was clipped by 7 bases and J by 6 bases, with 23 bases between them. The CDR3 reads CASIEASWERGDTQYF. CDR3 nucleotide sequence: TGTGCCAGCATCGAAGCCTCGTGGGAGAGGGGGGATACGCAGTATTTT.

The table lists this clonotype with a few counts. The rearrangement joins TRBV13 to TRBJ2-1; D might be TRBD1 (6 bases). Trimming shortened V by 0 bases and J by 7 bases, and 10 bases separated the two germline ends. This CDR3 comprises 14 residues. Germline CDR1 is PRHDT and CDR2 is FYEKMQ (reference sequence). The CDR3 spells CASSLGTGDNEQFF. In DNA form, the CDR3 reads TGTGCCAGCAGCTTAGGGACAGGAGATAATGAGCAGTTCTTC.

CDR3 amino acids: CSARKGSASNTQYF. CDR3 nucleotides: TGCAGTGCTCGGAAGGGTAGTGCGTCAAATACGCAGTATTTT. The chain joins TRBV20-1 to TRBJ2-3; no clear D gene. This CDR3 is 14 amino acids long. Trimming removed 5 bases at V and 7 bases at J, with 19 bases between. In germline, CDR1 is DFQATT, CDR2 SNEGSKA (reference sequence).

This rearrangement joins TRBV7-2 to TRBJ1-3, with a possible D match to TRBD1 (5 bases). CDR1 is SGHTA, CDR2 FQGNSA, per germline. The ends were cut back, 3 bases at V and 2 bases at J, with 11 bases in the middle. This CDR3 region has 15 residues. The CDR3 sequence is CASSLSDNAGNTIYF. CDR3 in DNA: TGTGCCAGCAGCTTGTCGGACAATGCTGGAAACACCATATATTTT. Together with reference TRBV7-2 and TRBJ1-3, the CDR3 gives the full variable domain: GAGVSQSPSNKVTEKGKDVELRCDPISGHTALYWYRQSLGQGLEFLIYFQGNSAPDKSGLPSDRFSAERTGGSVSTLTIQRTQQEDSAVYLCASSLSDNAGNTIYFGEGSWLTVV.

The sample holds a few counts of this clonotype. The genes are TRBV7-2 and TRBJ1-6; D is perhaps TRBD1 (5 bases). CDR1 is SGHTA and CDR2 is FQGNSA in the germline V gene. The CDR3 runs 15 residues. V was cut by 4 bases and J by 5 bases, with 12 bases left in between. In DNA form, the CDR3 reads TGTGCCAGCAGCTCAATGACAGCGAATAATTCACCCCTCCACTTT. Translating gives CASSSMTANNSPLHF.

CDR3 region: CASSLIPSGSGRGGEQFF. The DNA of the CDR3 is TGCGCCAGCAGCTTAATCCCGAGTGGTAGCGGGAGGGGGGGTGAGCAGTTCTTC. The chain couples TRBV5-1 to TRBJ2-1, with 11 nucleotides matching TRBD2. CDR3 length equals 18 residues. V shed 2 bases and J 9 bases; nucleotides not matched to a gene: 16. From germline, CDR1 is SGHRS and CDR2 YFSETQ.

This chain links TRBV20-1 with TRBJ1-5; D not resolved. This CDR3 is 13 amino acids long. The V and J ends lost 4 bases and 0 bases respectively, with 7 bases between them. CDR1 DFQATT and CDR2 SNEGSKA come from the germline V gene (reference sequence). CDR3 in amino acids: CSATESSNQPQHF. DNA for the CDR3: TGCAGTGCTACCGAATCTAGCAATCAGCCCCAGCATTTT.

The gene calls are TRBV4-2 and TRBJ1-2; 10 bases agree with TRBD1. Germline assignment: CDR1 LGHNA and CDR2 YNFKEQ. J lost 0 bases, V lost 0 bases, and 4 bases had no gene match. The CDR3 extends over 17 amino acids. This CDR3 reads CASSQDGDRGTNYGYTF. The CDR3 DNA reads as TGTGCCAGCAGCCAAGATGGGGACAGGGGTACTAACTATGGCTACACCTTC.

This clonotype appeared many times. The rearrangement links TRBV11-2 to TRBJ2-1; D remains unclear. Per the germline V gene, CDR1 is SGHAT and CDR2 is FQNNGV. The CDR3 contains 15 residues. The germline V and J ends were trimmed by 0 bases and 7 bases, with 13 bases remaining between them. The CDR3 here is CASSLDAQPVNEQFF. The CDR3 region has the DNA TGTGCCAGCAGCTTAGACGCTCAACCCGTTAATGAGCAGTTCTTC.

The rearrangement links TRBV20-1 to TRBJ2-7; maybe TRBD1 (6 bases). Per germline, CDR1 DFQATT and CDR2 SNEGSKA (reference sequence). This CDR3 is built from 14 residues. Trimming shortened V by 4 bases and J by 3 bases, and 16 bases separated the two germline ends. CDR3 sequence reads: CSATSRDKLYEQYF. The CDR3 bases are TGCAGTGCTACGAGCCGGGACAAACTCTACGAGCAGTACTTC.